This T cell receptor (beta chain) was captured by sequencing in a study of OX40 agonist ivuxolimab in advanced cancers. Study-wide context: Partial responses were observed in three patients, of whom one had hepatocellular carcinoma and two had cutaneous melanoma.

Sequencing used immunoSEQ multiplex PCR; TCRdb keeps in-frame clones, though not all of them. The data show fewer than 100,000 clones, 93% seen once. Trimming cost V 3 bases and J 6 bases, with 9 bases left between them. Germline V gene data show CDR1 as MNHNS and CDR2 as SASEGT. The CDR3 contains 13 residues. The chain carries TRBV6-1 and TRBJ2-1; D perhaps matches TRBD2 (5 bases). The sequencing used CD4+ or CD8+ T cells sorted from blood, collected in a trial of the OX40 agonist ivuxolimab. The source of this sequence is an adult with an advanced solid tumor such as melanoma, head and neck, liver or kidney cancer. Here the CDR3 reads CASSERAGNEQFF. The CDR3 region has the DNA TGTGCCAGCAGTGAGAGGGCCGGCAATGAGCAGTTCTTC.